This T cell receptor beta chain was retrieved from a study of regulatory T cells in long-lasting Graves disease. Whole-study findings and limits: New patients shared more than 950 public clonotypes, and persistent patients shared more, with over 2,500.

The table lists this clonotype with many counts. The target antigen is unknown. The V end lost 0 bases, the J end lost 6 bases, and 17 bases lay between the germline ends. The CDR3 contains 16 residues. Germline V gene lookup returns CDR1 LGHDT and CDR2 YNNKEL (reference sequence). Time point in this sample: persistent/refractory GD, antithyroid drugs over 5 years with positive TRAb. Isolated PBMC RNA provided the starting material for the TCR library. Staff took roughly 9.1 milliliters of peripheral blood and put it into EDTA tubes. iRepertoire HTBI primers and Arm-PCR of CDR3 regions built TCR beta libraries. Original data processing: In the combined samples, 62 TRBV and more than twelve TRBJ segments were identified. TCRdb reprocessed the multiplex PCR reads via MiXCR and lists one record per CDR3 protein. The V and J calls here are based on TCRdb, not the publication. Seen here are a few hundred thousand distinct CDR3 sequences, about a quarter observed once, and the top ten hold approximately 28%.

This chain joins TRBV3-1 and TRBJ1-2; a possible D gene is TRBD1 (5 bases). This sample comprised peripheral blood mononuclear cells (PBMCs), obtained when the disease was refractory, from a patient treated with antithyroid drugs. The receptor comes from a female donor with Graves disease. The CDR3 is CASSQDLIFQGNGYTF. The CDR3 nucleotides read TGTGCCAGCAGCCAAGATCTTATTTTCCAGGGTAATGGCTACACCTTC.